This entry lists 28 T cell receptor beta chains sequenced from one sample in a study of graft-versus-host responses after intestinal transplantation. Method: immunoSEQ multiplex PCR; TCRdb's copy keeps in-frame clones and lacks some. The table has roughly 97,000 clones, about nine tenths seen once. Their antigens are not known. The sequenced sample was unstimulated CD4+ T cells sorted from spleen or lymph node cells, obtained before transplant. These receptors came from a human donor who was the organ donor for an intestinal transplant.

This rearrangement joins TRBV6-5 to TRBJ2-5, with TRBD2 matching over 8 bases. Trimming removed 10 bases from V and 1 base from J; junction bases left unmatched: 8. Germline CDR1 MNHEY, CDR2 SVGAGI. The CDR3 covers 14 residues. CDR3 sequence: CATQLSGGQETQYF. CDR3 coding DNA: TGTGCCACACAACTCAGCGGGGGCCAAGAGACCCAGTACTTC.

This clone was seen once. This sequence joins TRBV5-1 and TRBJ2-5; 7 bases are a match to TRBD1. Judging by the DNA end, TRBJ2-7 fits better; the J call may be wrong. Germline V gene data show CDR1 as SGHRS and CDR2 as YFSETQ. This CDR3 is built from 13 residues. CDR3 nucleotide sequence: TGCGCCAGCAGCTATGGACAGGAGTACGAGCAGTACTTC. Its protein is CASSYGQEYEQYF.

V usage is TRBV5-1 and J usage is TRBJ2-3, with D hard to call. Germline V CDR1 and CDR2: SGHRS, YFSETQ. The CDR3 length is 16 residues. Trimming left V 0 bases short and J 1 base short, with 12 bases between. In nucleotides, the CDR3 is TGCGCCAGCAGCTTGGCCGGTAAGCGAGGCACAGATACGCAGTATTTT. Protein product: CASSLAGKRGTDTQYF.

The chain has TRBV4-1 and TRBJ1-2; weak D call: TRBD1 (5 bases). Germline CDR1 and CDR2: MGHRA and YSYEKL. There are 16 residues in the CDR3. V gave up 0 bases and J gave up 4 bases, with 15 bases separating them. CDR3 in DNA: TGCGCCAGCAGCCAAGATGGGGGGGGTGTGGGCTATGGCTACACCTTC. Translation gives CASSQDGGGVGYGYTF.

The chain carries TRBV11-1 and TRBJ2-5; TRBD2 aligns across 9 bases. Germline CDR1 SGHAT, CDR2 FQDESV (reference sequence). V trimming: 0 bases; J trimming: 1 base; junction bases outside the gene matches: 6. The CDR3 is made up of 17 amino acids. CDR3 nucleotide sequence: TGTGCCAGCAGCTTAGCGCCAGGTAGCGGGGGCCAAGAGACCCAGTACTTC. This gives the protein CASSLAPGSGGQETQYF.

In regard to this clone: This CDR3 is also generated by other DNA sequences in the sample. The chain joins TRBV4-3 to TRBJ1-1; weak D call: TRBD1 (5 bases). Trimming shortened V by 4 bases and J by 10 bases, and 19 bases separated the two germline ends. Germline CDR1 is LGHNA and CDR2 is YSLEER. This CDR3 is 14 amino acids long. The CDR3 here is CASSPPGPWVGAFF. The CDR3 coding sequence is TGCGCCAGCAGCCCCCCAGGGCCTTGGGTGGGAGCTTTCTTT.

The chain combines TRBV27 with TRBJ2-5, with D perhaps TRBD2 (5 bases). The germline CDR1 and CDR2 sequences are MNHEY and SMNVEV (reference sequence). CDR3 size: 13 residues. The V end was cut by 3 bases, the J end by 3 bases, with 8 bases between. The CDR3 here is CASSLSGKETQYF. The CDR3 DNA follows: TGTGCCAGCAGTTTGTCGGGAAAAGAGACCCAGTACTTC.

This chain joins TRBV4-2 and TRBJ2-5; D gene uncertain. The CDR3 is 15 residues long. Germline CDR1 and CDR2: LGHNA and YNFKEQ. Trimming left V 0 bases short and J 2 bases short, with 10 bases between. The CDR3: CASSQEGLAQETQYF. The CDR3 coding sequence is TGTGCCAGCAGCCAAGAGGGTTTAGCTCAAGAGACCCAGTACTTC.

V usage is TRBV12-5 and J usage is TRBJ1-3; D not certain. The CDR3 sequence is 14 residues long. V lost 1 base and J lost 0, with 4 bases in between. Per germline, CDR1 LGHNT and CDR2 FRNRAP. CDR3 nucleotides: TGTGCTAGTGGTTTGGACAACTCTGGAAACACCATATATTTT. Its protein is CASGLDNSGNTIYF.

The J gene is TRBJ2-5, the V gene TRBV27, with 7 bases identical to TRBD2. V trimming: 8 bases; J trimming: 4 bases; junction bases outside the gene matches: 13. CDR1 and CDR2 (germline): MNHEY, SMNVEV (reference sequence). CDR3 size: 15 residues. Here the CDR3 DNA reads TGTGCCAGCCGCCCGTGGAGTGGGGAGGGAGAGACCCAGTACTTC. Protein product: CASRPWSGEGETQYF.

This chain joins TRBV7-9 and TRBJ1-5, with 9 bases matching TRBD1. The trim removed 1 base at V and 1 base at J, leaving 5 bases unmatched. This CDR3 is built from 17 residues. Germline V gives CDR1 SEHNR, CDR2 FQNEAQ (reference sequence). The CDR3 DNA reads as TGTGCCAGCAGCTTAGGTAGCGGACAGGGGAGCAATCAGCCCCAGCATTTT. This encodes CASSLGSGQGSNQPQHF.

The chain employs TRBV10-3 and TRBJ1-4, with D unresolved. Germline assignment: CDR1 ENHRY and CDR2 SYGVKD. This CDR3 is 12 amino acids long. V lost 0 bases and J 8 bases, leaving 4 bases between the germline ends. CDR3 protein: CAISESVEKLFF. The CDR3 DNA is TGTGCCATCAGTGAGTCCGTAGAAAAACTGTTTTTT.

This chain joins TRBV19 and TRBJ2-2; the match to TRBD1 covers 7 bases. The CDR3 totals 14 residues. Germline-derived CDR1 and CDR2 are LNHDA and SQIVND (reference sequence). With 6 bases clipped from V and 4 bases from J, the junction kept 5 bases outside the gene matches. CDR3 nucleotide sequence: TGTGCCAGTAGGACAGGGTCGGGCACCGGGGAGCTGTTTTTT. It encodes CASRTGSGTGELFF. The whole variable domain, filled in from reference TRBV19 and TRBJ2-2, reads DGGITQSPKYLFRKEGQNVTLSCEQNLNHDAMYWYRQDPGQGLRLIYYSQIVNDFQKGDIAEGYSVSREKKESFPLTVTSAQKNPTAFYLCASRTGSGTGELFFGEGSRLTVL.

This chain connects TRBV6-5 to TRBJ1-2; no firm D call. The CDR3 consists of 15 residues. V lost 2 bases to trimming and J lost 10 bases, with 20 bases between them. CDR1 is MNHEY and CDR2 is SVGAGI in the germline V gene. CDR3 DNA: TGTGCCAGCAGTTACAAGCGAGGGCAGTTCGGGTCCTACACCTTC. It translates to CASSYKRGQFGSYTF.

The chain couples TRBV6-5 to TRBJ2-7, with D perhaps TRBD1 (5 bases). The CDR3 covers 12 residues. Trimming stripped 6 bases from V and 4 bases from J, with 10 bases between. Germline V gene data show CDR1 as MNHEY and CDR2 as SVGAGI. The CDR3 nucleotides read TGTGCCAGCAGCCCGCAGGGTTACGAGCAGTACTTC. Amino acids: CASSPQGYEQYF.

This rearrangement joins TRBV9 to TRBJ1-5, with D hard to call. This CDR3 spans 14 amino acids. Germline CDR1 is SGDLS and CDR2 is YYNGEE. Trimming took 4 bases from V and 5 from J, leaving 13 bases between them. The CDR3 DNA sequence: TGTGCCAGCAGCCCCTCGGGCGGGGATCAGCCCCAGCATTTT. This encodes CASSPSGGDQPQHF.

The V call is TRBV9, the J call TRBJ2-1, with 7 positions matching TRBD1. This CDR3 region has 17 residues. Trimming removed 1 base from V and 6 bases from J; junction bases left unmatched: 13. The germline V gene has CDR1 SGDLS and CDR2 YYNGEE. The CDR3 here is CASSVKDRRSIGNEQFF. In DNA form, the CDR3 reads TGTGCCAGCAGCGTAAAGGACAGGAGGTCGATCGGCAATGAGCAGTTCTTC.

The CDR3 DNA reads as TGCAGCGTTGGTAAACTGAAAAACTGGAATGAGCAGTTCTTC. Translated: CSVGKLKNWNEQFF. The V gene is TRBV29-1, the J gene TRBJ2-1, with D unclear. CDR3 size: 14 residues. V lost 4 bases and J lost 7, with 17 bases in between. Per the germline V gene, CDR1 is SQVTM and CDR2 is ANQGSEA.

V is TRBV5-4 and J is TRBJ2-7; D is possibly TRBD1 (5 bases). Trimming shortened V by 1 base and J by 3 bases, and 14 bases separated the two germline ends. This CDR3 is 15 amino acids long. Germline V gene sequence: CDR1 SGHNT, CDR2 YYREEE (reference sequence). The CDR3 DNA follows: TGTGCCAGCAGCTTGACGTCCCACAGGAACTACGAGCAGTACTTC. The encoded protein is CASSLTSHRNYEQYF.

The V and J genes are TRBV12-1 and TRBJ1-1; the table gives TRBD1 as D, unverified against the DNA. TRBV12-1 is described as a pseudogene. The CDR3 spans 16 residues. The CDR3 DNA sequence: TGTGCCAGCAGCTTTGACAGGGGGATCATGAACACTGAAGCTTTCTTT. This translates into CASSFDRGIMNTEAFF.

This chain uses TRBV27 with TRBJ2-1; a possible D gene is TRBD1 (5 bases). This CDR3 comprises 14 residues. The V gene lost 7 bases and the J gene lost 10 bases, with 20 bases spanning the gap. Germline assignment: CDR1 MNHEY and CDR2 SMNVEV (reference sequence). CDR3 nucleotide sequence: TGTGCCAGCATGGGGCCCAGAAAGGTAGGAGAGCAGTTCTTC. Translated: CASMGPRKVGEQFF.

The V call is TRBV7-9, the J call TRBJ1-2, with unresolved D. The V and J ends lost 8 bases and 1 base respectively, with 14 bases between them. Per the germline V gene, CDR1 is SEHNR and CDR2 is FQNEAQ (reference sequence). The CDR3 totals 14 residues. The CDR3 DNA is TGTGCCAGCTTCGGGGTCAGAATTAACTATGGCTACACCTTC. Encoded protein: CASFGVRINYGYTF.

This clone was counted a few times. The rearrangement joins TRBV19 to TRBJ2-2, with TRBD1 matching 8 bases. This CDR3 is 16 amino acids long. V shed 5 bases, J shed 4 bases, and the junction held 9 bases outside the gene matches. The germline CDR1 and CDR2 sequences are LNHDA and SQIVND (reference sequence). The CDR3 DNA is TGTGCCAGTAGTGTCAGGACAGGGAAAAGCACCGGGGAGCTGTTTTTT. This encodes CASSVRTGKSTGELFF.

The chain employs TRBV18 and TRBJ1-2, with 9 positions matching TRBD1. Trimming cost V 8 bases and J 6 bases; bases outside gene matches: 13. This CDR3 is built from 15 residues. Germline CDR1 KGHSH, CDR2 LQKENI. The CDR3 here is CASTAGTGLDDGYTF. Here the CDR3 DNA reads TGTGCCAGCACGGCAGGGACAGGGCTTGATGATGGCTACACCTTC.

V usage is TRBV11-3 and J usage is TRBJ2-7; 9 nucleotides agree with TRBD1. The junction had 5 bases not matched to a gene; V was cut back by 5 bases and J by 3 bases. The germline V gene has CDR1 SGHNT and CDR2 YENEEA. CDR3 length: 14 residues. In DNA, the CDR3 is TGTGCCAGCAGCCCGGGACAGGGACTCTACGAGCAGTACTTC. Protein product: CASSPGQGLYEQYF.

The chain uses TRBV18 and TRBJ2-6; D uncertain. Germline V CDR1 and CDR2: KGHSH, LQKENI. V lost 9 bases and J lost 1, with 10 bases in between. The CDR3 loop spans 14 amino acids. CDR3 in amino acids: CASSSLSGANVLTF. As DNA, the CDR3 is TGTGCCAGTTCGTCCCTTTCTGGGGCCAACGTCCTGACTTTC.

The J gene is TRBJ2-5, the V gene TRBV28, with 7 bases that match TRBD1. From germline, CDR1 is MDHEN and CDR2 SYDVKM. The J segment lost 2 bases and the V segment lost 5 bases, leaving 14 bases of the junction unmatched. The CDR3 covers 17 residues. The CDR3, as DNA: TGTGCCAGCAGTCTTCCTCTCCCGGGACAGCTACAAGAGACCCAGTACTTC. The encoded protein is CASSLPLPGQLQETQYF.

The chain is built from TRBV4-3 and TRBJ2-3; 9 bases match TRBD2. This CDR3 comprises 15 residues. Trimming removed 4 bases from V and 5 bases from J; junction bases left unmatched: 7. Germline-derived CDR1 and CDR2 are LGHNA and YSLEER. The CDR3 sequence is CASSPERGAGDTQYF. The CDR3 DNA sequence: TGCGCCAGCAGCCCCGAGCGGGGGGCGGGAGATACGCAGTATTTT.